This T cell receptor (beta chain) was recorded in a study of cytomegalovirus exposure and HLA in healthy donors. The germline CDR1 and CDR2 sequences are SGHAT and FQNNGV. The junction had 6 bases not matched to a gene; V was cut back by 5 bases and J by 2 bases. The CDR3 loop spans 14 amino acids. Points on this clone: Its antigen is not identified.

Libraries were prepared by immunoSEQ multiplex PCR; TCRdb keeps only in-frame clonotypes and omits some of them. The sample comprises about 74,000 clones, 85% to 95% of which are singletons, and under 2% rests with the top ten. Study-level points and caveats: Most sequenced TCRs were rare (though some public TCRs occurred in many donors). Subsequent analysis showed first-cohort TCR clusters tending to co-occur in 120 validation repertoires. Cytomegalovirus-associated status was assigned to about 170 TCR beta chains. Reportedly, diagnosis of cytomegalovirus status by the classifier showed high specificity and sensitivity.

Sequenced input: PBMCs. This rearrangement joins TRBV11-2 to TRBJ2-7; 7 positions agree with TRBD2. The sequence was collected from a man younger than 30 in good health and CMV-seropositive. In DNA, the CDR3 is TGTGCCAGCAGCCTACTGGGAGGGCCCTACGAGCAGTACTTC. Amino acids: CASSLLGGPYEQYF.